Reported below is one T cell receptor beta chain. V was trimmed by 8 bases and J by 7 bases, leaving 18 bases between them. CDR1 GTSNPN and CDR2 SVGIG come from the germline V gene (reference sequence). The CDR3 is made up of 13 amino acids. This entry is derived from a study of chemoradiotherapy in HPV16-positive cancers. Clones were read by immunoSEQ multiplex PCR, and TCRdb kept only the in-frame ones, dropping some. The sample lists approximately 7,500 clones; about 66% were seen once. Sample acquisition took place from a patient who underwent chemoradiotherapy. The clonotype originates from a human donor with HPV-associated anogenital cancer. V gene TRBV30 combines with J gene TRBJ1-5; maybe TRBD1 (6 bases). The CDR3 sequence: CAGSQGPGQPQHF. CDR3 nucleotides: TGTGCCGGGTCTCAGGGGCCGGGGCAGCCCCAGCATTTT.